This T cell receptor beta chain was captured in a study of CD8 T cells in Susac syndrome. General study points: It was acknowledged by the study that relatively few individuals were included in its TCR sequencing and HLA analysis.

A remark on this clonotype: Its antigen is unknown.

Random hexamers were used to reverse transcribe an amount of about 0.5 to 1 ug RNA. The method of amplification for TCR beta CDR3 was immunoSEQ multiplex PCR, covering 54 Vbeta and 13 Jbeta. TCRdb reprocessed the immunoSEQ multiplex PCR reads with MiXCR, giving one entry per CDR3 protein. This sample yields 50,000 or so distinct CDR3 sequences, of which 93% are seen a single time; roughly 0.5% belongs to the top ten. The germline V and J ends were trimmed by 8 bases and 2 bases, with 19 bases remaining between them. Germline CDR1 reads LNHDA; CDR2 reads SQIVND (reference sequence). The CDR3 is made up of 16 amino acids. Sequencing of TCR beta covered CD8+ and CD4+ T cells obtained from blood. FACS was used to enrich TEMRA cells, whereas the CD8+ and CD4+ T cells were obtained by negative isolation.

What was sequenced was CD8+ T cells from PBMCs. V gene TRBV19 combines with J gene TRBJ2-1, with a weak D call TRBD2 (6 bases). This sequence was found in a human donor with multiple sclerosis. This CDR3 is CASRGRDFTPYNEQFF. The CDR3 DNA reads TGTGCCAGTCGGGGCAGGGACTTCACTCCCTACAATGAGCAGTTCTTC. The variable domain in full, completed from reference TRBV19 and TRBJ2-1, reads DGGITQSPKYLFRKEGQNVTLSCEQNLNHDAMYWYRQDPGQGLRLIYYSQIVNDFQKGDIAEGYSVSREKKESFPLTVTSAQKNPTAFYLCASRGRDFTPYNEQFFGPGTRLTVL.